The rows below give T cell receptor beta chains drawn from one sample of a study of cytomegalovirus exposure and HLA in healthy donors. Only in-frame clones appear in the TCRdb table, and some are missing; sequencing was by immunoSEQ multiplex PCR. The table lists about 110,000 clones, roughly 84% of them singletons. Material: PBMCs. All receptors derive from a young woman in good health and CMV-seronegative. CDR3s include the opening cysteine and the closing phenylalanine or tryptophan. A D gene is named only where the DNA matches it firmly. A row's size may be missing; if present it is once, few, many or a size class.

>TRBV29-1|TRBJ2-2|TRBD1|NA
TGCAGCGTTGTGGGACAGGCGATGGGCGGGGAGCTGTTTTTT
CSVVGQAMGGELFF
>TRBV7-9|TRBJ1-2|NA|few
TGTGCCAGCAGCTTAGGGACAGCATATGGCTACACCTTC
CASSLGTAYGYTF
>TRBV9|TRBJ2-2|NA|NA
TGTGCCAGCAGCCCCAACTCGAACACCGGGGAGCTGTTTTTT
CASSPNSNTGELFF
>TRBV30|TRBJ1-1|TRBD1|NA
TGTGCCTGGGCAGGGGGCGCGGTCACTGAAGCTTTCTTT
CAWAGGAVTEAFF
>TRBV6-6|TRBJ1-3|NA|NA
TGTGCCAGCAGTTCTGACAGACTCTCTGGAAACACCATATATTTT
CASSSDRLSGNTIYF
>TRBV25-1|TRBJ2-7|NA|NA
TGTGCCAGCAGTGAGGTGAAAGAGACCTACGAGCAGTACTTC
CASSEVKETYEQYF
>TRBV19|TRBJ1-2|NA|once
TGTGCCAGTAGTATTAGGGGCAGGGAAGGGGAACTCTATGGCTACACCTTC
CASSIRGREGELYGYTF
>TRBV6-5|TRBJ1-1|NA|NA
TGTGCCAGCAGTCCTCCGGGGGGGGCGAGGGAAGCTTTCTTT
CASSPPGGAREAFF
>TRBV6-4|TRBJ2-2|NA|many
TGTGCCAGCAGTGATCGAGACACCGGGGAGCTGTTTTTT
CASSDRDTGELFF
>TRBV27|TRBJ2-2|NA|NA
TGTGCCAGCAGTTTGTCAGGGCCAACGAACACCGGGGAGCTGTTTTTT
CASSLSGPTNTGELFF
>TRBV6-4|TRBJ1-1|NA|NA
TGTGCCAGCAGTGACTCGGGGACTGAGGATGAAGCTTTCTTT
CASSDSGTEDEAFF
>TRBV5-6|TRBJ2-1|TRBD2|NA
TGTGCCAGCAGCTCACGGGACTATCACCTCTACAATGAGCAGTTCTTC
CASSSRDYHLYNEQFF
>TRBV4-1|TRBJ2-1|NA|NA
TGCGCCAGCAGCCAAGGCGGGGGCTATGAGCAGTTCTTC
CASSQGGGYEQFF
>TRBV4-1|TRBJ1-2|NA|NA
TGCGCCAGCAGCCAAGTATGGCTGCTAGTCTATGGCTACACCTTC
CASSQVWLLVYGYTF
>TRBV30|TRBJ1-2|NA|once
TGTGCCTGGAGTGTTAACAGAAACTATGGCTACACCTTC
CAWSVNRNYGYTF
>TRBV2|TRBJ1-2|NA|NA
TGTGCCAGCGTCGCCGGGGGGGCTGGTGGCTACACCTTC
CASVAGGAGGYTF
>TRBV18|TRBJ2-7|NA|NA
TGTGCCAGCTCGTCTGGGACACCCTACGAGCAGTACTTC
CASSSGTPYEQYF
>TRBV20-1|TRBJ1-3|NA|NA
TGCAGTGCTACCGCTGGAAACACCATATATTTT
CSATAGNTIYF
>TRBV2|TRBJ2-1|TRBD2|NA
TGTGCCAGCAGCGAGCAGCGGGGGGGCTACAATGAGCAGTTCTTC
CASSEQRGGYNEQFF
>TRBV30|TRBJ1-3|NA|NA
TGTGCCTGGACAACAGGGACTGGAAACACCATATATTTT
CAWTTGTGNTIYF
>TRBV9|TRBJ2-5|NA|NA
TGTGCCAGCAGCCTAGGGGGGGTCGGAGAGACCCAGTACTTC
CASSLGGVGETQYF
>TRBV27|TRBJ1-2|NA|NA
TGTGCCACCAGAGCTCCATTTTATGGCTACACCTTC
CATRAPFYGYTF
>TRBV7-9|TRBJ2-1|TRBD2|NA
TGTGCCAGCAGGGAGCGCGGGAGCTCCTACAATGAGCAGTTCTTC
CASRERGSSYNEQFF
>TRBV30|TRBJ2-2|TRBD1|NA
TGTGCCTGGGACAAGGGACAGACGAACACCGGGGAGCTGTTTTTT
CAWDKGQTNTGELFF
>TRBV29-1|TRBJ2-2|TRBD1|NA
TGCAGCGCGGGACAGGTGAACACCGGGGAGCTGTTTTTT
CSAGQVNTGELFF
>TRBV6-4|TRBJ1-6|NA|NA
TGTGCCAGCTCCAGAGCAGGGCAAAACTCACCCCTCCACTTT
CASSRAGQNSPLHF
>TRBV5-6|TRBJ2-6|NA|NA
TGTGCCAGCAGCTTTGTAGCCGGGGCCAACGTCCTGACTTTC
CASSFVAGANVLTF
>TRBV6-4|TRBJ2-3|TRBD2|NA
TGTGCCAGCAGCCAGCGGGGCGAGGCAGATACGCAGTATTTT
CASSQRGEADTQYF
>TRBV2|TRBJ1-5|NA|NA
TGTGCCAGCAGCCCCCCAGGGGTTAGCAATCAGCCCCAGCATTTT
CASSPPGVSNQPQHF
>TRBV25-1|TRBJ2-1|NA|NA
TGTGCCAGCAGTGAATTCTCCCGACTAGATTCTAGGGACAATGAGCAGTTCTTC
CASSEFSRLDSRDNEQFF
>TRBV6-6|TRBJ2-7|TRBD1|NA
TGTGCCAGCAGTACTTGGACAGGAGCTTCCTACGAGCAGTACTTC
CASSTWTGASYEQYF
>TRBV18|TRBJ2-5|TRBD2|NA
TGTGCCAGCTCACTTTCCCTCCTAGCGGGGCAAGAGACCCAGTACTTC
CASSLSLLAGQETQYF
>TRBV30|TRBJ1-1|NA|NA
TGTGCCTGGAGGGCCGCGACAGGGAACACTGAAGCTTTCTTT
CAWRAATGNTEAFF